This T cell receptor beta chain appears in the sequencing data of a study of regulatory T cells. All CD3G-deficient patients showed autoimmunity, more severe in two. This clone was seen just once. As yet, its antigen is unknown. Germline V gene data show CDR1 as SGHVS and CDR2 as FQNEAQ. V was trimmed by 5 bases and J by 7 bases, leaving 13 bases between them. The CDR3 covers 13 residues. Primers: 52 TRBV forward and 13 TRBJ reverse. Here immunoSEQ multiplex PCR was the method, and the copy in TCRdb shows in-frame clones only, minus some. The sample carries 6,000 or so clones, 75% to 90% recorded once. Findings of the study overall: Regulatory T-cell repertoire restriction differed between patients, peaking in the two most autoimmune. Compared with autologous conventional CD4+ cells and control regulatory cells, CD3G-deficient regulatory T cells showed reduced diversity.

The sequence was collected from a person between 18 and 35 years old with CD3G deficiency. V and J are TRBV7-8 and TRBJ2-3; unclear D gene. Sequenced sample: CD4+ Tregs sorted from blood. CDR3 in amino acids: CASSPPWRNTQYF. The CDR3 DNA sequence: TGTGCCAGCAGCCCGCCCTGGCGAAATACGCAGTATTTT.